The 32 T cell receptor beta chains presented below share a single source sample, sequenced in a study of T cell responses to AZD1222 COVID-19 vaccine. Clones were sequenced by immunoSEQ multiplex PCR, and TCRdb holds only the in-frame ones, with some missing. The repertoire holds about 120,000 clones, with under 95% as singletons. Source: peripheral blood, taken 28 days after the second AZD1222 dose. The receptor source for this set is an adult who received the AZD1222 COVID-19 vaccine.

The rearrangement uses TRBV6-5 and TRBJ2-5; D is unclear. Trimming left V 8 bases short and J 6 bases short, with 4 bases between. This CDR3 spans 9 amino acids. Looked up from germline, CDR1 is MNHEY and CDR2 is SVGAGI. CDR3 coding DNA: TGTGCCAGCGGAAAGACCCAGTACTTC. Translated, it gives CASGKTQYF.

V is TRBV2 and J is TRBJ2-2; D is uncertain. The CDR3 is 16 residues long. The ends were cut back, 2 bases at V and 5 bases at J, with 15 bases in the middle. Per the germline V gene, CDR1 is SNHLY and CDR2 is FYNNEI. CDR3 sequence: CASSEPKGIGTGELFF. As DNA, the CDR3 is TGTGCCAGCAGTGAACCCAAGGGCATAGGGACCGGGGAGCTGTTTTTT.

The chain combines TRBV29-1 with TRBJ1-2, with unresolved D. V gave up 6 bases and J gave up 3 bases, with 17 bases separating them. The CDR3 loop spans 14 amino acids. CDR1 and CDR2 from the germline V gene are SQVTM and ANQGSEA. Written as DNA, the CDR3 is TGCAGCGTCCCCCGGGGAACAGACCACTATGGCTACACCTTC. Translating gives CSVPRGTDHYGYTF.

CDR3 loop: CASSQDKDFAYEQYF. The CDR3 DNA follows: TGCGCCAGCAGCCAAGATAAAGACTTCGCCTACGAGCAGTACTTC. The chain combines TRBV4-3 with TRBJ2-7; D gene uncertain. This CDR3 is built from 15 residues. V lost 0 bases to trimming and J lost 2 bases, with 11 bases between them. Looked up from germline, CDR1 is LGHNA and CDR2 is YSLEER.

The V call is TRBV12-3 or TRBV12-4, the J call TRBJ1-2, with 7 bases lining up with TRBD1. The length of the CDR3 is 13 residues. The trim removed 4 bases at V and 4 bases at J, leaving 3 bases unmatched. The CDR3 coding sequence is TGTGCCAGCAGTTCCCGGGACAGCTATGGCTACACCTTC. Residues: CASSSRDSYGYTF.

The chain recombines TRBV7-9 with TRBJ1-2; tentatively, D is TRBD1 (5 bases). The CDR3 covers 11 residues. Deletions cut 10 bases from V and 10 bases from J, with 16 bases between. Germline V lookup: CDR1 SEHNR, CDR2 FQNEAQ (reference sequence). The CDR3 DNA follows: TGTGCCACCGACAGCAATCCGATCTACACCTTC. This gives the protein CATDSNPIYTF.

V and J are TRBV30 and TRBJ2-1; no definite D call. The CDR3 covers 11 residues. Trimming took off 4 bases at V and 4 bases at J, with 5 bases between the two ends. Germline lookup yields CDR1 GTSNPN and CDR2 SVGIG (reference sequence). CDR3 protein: CAWMGYNEQFF. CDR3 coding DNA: TGTGCCTGGATGGGTTACAATGAGCAGTTCTTC.

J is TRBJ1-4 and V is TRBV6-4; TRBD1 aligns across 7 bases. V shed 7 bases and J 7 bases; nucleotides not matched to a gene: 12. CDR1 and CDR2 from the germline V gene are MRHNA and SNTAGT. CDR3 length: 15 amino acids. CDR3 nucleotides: TGTGCCAGCAAGGGACACAGGGGAACGGGTGAAAAACTGTTTTTT. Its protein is CASKGHRGTGEKLFF.

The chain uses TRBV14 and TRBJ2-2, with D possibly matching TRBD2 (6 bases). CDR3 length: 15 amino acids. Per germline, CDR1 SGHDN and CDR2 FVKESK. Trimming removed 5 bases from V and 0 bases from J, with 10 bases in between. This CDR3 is CASSADYPNTGELFF. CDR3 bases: TGTGCCAGCAGCGCGGACTACCCGAACACCGGGGAGCTGTTTTTT. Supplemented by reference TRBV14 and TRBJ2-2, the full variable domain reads EAGVTQFPSHSVIEKGQTVTLRCDPISGHDNLYWYRRVMGKEIKFLLHFVKESKQDESGMPNNRFLAERTGGTYSTLKVQPAELEDSGVYFCASSADYPNTGELFFGEGSRLTVL.

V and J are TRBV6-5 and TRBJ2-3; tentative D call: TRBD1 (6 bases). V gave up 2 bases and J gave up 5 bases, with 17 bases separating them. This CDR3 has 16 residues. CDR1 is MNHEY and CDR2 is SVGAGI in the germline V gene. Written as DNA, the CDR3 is TGTGCCAGCAGTTACCTACTTGGGGGCCGGGGAGATACGCAGTATTTT. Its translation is CASSYLLGGRGDTQYF.

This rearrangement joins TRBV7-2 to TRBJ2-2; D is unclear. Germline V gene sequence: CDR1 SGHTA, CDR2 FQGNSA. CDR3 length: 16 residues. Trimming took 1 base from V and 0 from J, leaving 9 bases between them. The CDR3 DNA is TGTGCCAGCAGCTTAGTACGGGCGGCGAACACCGGGGAGCTGTTTTTT. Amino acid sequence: CASSLVRAANTGELFF.

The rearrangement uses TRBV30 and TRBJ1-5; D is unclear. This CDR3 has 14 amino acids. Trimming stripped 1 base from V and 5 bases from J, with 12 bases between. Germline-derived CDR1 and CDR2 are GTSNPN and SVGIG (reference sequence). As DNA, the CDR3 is TGTGCCTGGAGTGGTTGGGGATCGGATCAGCCCCAGCATTTT. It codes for CAWSGWGSDQPQHF. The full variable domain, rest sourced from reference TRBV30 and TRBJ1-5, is SQTIHQWPATLVQPVGSPLSLECTVEGTSNPNLYWYRQAAGRGLQLLFYSVGIGQISSEVPQNLSASRPQDRQFILSSKKLLLSDSGFYLCAWSGWGSDQPQHFGDGTRLSIL.

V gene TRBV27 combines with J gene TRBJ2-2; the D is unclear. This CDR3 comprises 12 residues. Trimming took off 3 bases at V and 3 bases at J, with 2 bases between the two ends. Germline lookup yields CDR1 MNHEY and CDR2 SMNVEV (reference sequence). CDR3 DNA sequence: TGTGCCAGCAGTTTTCACACCGGGGAGCTGTTTTTT. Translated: CASSFHTGELFF.

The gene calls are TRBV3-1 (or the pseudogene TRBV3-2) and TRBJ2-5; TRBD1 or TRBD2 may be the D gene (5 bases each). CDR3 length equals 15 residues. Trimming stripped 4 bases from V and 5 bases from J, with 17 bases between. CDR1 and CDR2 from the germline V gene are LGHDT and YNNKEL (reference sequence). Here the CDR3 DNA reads TGTGCCAGCAGCCCCCGAATAAGGGACCGGGAGACCCAGTACTTC. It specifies CASSPRIRDRETQYF.

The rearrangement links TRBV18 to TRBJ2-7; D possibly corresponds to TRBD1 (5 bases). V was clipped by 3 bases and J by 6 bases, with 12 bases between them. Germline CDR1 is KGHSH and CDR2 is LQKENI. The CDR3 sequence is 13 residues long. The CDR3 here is CASSPKRGSEQYF. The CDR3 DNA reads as TGTGCCAGCTCACCCAAAAGGGGCAGCGAGCAGTACTTC.

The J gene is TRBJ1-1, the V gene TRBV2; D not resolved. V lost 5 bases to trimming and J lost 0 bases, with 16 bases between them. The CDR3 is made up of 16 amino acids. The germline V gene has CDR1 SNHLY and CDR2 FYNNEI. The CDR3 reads CASSRTDGLMNTEAFF. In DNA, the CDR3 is TGTGCCAGCAGTAGGACGGACGGTCTGATGAACACTGAAGCTTTCTTT.

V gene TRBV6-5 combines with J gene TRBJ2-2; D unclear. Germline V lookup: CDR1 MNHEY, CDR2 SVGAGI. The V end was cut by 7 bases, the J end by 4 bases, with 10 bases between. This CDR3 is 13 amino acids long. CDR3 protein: CASNFRGTGELFF. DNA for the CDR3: TGTGCCAGCAACTTCAGAGGCACCGGGGAGCTGTTTTTT.

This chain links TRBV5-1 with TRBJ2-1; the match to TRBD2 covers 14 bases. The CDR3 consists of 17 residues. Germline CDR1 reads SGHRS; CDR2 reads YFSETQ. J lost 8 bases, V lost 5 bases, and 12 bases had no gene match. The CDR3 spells CASSAGLAGGFGDEQFF. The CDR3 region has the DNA TGCGCCAGCAGTGCAGGACTAGCGGGAGGATTCGGGGATGAGCAGTTCTTC.

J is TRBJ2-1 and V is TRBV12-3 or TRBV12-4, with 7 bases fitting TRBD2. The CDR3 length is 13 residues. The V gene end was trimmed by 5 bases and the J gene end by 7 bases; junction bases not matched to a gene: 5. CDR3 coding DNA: TGTGCCAGCAGTACACTAGCGTGGAATGAGCAGTTCTTC. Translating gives CASSTLAWNEQFF.

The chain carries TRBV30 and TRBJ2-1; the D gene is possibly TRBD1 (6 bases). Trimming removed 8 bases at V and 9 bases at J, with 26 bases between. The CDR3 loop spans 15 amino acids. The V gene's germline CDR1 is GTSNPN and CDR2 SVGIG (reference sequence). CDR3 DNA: TGTGCCCTAAACATGGTACTAGGGGGTTGGGGTGAGCAGTTCTTC. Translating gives CALNMVLGGWGEQFF. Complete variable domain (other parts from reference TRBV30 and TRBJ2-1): SQTIHQWPATLVQPVGSPLSLECTVEGTSNPNLYWYRQAAGRGLQLLFYSVGIGQISSEVPQNLSASRPQDRQFILSSKKLLLSDSGFYLCALNMVLGGWGEQFFGPGTRLTVL.

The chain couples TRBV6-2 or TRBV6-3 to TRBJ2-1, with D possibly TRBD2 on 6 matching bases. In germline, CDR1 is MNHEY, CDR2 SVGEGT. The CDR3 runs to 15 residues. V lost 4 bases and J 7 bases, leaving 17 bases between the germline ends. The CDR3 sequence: CASSSREPVANEQFF. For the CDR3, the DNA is TGTGCCAGCAGTTCCCGGGAGCCCGTTGCTAATGAGCAGTTCTTC.

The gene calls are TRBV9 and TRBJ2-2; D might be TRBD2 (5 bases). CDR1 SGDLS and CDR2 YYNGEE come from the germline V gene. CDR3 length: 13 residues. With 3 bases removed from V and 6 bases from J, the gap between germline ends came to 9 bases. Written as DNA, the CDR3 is TGTGCCAGCAGCGCCCTCGGGGCCGGGGAGCTGTTTTTT. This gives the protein CASSALGAGELFF. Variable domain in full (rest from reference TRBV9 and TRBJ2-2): DSGVTQTPKHLITATGQRVTLRCSPRSGDLSVYWYQQSLDQGLQFLIQYYNGEERAKGNILERFSAQQFPDLHSELNLSSLELGDSALYFCASSALGAGELFFGEGSRLTVL.

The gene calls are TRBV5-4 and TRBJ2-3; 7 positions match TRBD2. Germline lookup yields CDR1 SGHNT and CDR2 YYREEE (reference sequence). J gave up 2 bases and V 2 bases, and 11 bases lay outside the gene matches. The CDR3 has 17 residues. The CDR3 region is CASSLETSSGPTDTQYF. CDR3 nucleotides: TGTGCCAGCAGCTTAGAGACCTCTAGCGGACCCACAGATACGCAGTATTTT.

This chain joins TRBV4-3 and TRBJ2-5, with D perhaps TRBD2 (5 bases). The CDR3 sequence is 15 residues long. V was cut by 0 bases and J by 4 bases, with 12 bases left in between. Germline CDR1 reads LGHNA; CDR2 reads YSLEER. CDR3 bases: TGCGCCAGCAGCCAAGATATCGGCGGAGGAGAGACCCAGTACTTC. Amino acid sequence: CASSQDIGGGETQYF.

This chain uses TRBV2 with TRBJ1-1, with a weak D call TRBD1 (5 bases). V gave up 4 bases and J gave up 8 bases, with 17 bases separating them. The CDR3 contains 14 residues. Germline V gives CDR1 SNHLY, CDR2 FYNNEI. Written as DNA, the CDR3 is TGTGCCAGCAGTGCACGACAGCCCCAAGTGGAAGCTTTCTTT. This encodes CASSARQPQVEAFF.

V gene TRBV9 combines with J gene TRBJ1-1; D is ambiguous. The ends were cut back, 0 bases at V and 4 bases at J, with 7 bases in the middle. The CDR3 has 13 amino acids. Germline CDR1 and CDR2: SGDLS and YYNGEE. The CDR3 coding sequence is TGTGCCAGCAGCGTAGAACGGCGCACTGAAGCTTTCTTT. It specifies CASSVERRTEAFF.

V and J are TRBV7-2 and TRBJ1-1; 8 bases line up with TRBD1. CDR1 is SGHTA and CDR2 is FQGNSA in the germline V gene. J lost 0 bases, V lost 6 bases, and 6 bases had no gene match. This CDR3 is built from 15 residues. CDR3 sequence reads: CASRGTTGVNTEAFF. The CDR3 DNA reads TGTGCCAGCAGGGGAACGACAGGGGTGAACACTGAAGCTTTCTTT.

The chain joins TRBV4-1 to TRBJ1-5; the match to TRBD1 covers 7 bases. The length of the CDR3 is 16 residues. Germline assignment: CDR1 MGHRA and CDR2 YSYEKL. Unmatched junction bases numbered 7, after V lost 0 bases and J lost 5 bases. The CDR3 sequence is CASSQEGDSRDQPQHF. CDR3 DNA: TGCGCCAGCAGCCAAGAGGGGGACAGCAGGGATCAGCCCCAGCATTTT.

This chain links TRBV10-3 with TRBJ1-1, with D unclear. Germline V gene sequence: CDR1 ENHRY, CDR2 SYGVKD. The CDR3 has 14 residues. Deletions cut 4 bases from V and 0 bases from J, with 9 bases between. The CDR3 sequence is CAISAGIMNTEAFF. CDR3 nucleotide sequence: TGTGCCATCAGTGCCGGTATCATGAACACTGAAGCTTTCTTT.

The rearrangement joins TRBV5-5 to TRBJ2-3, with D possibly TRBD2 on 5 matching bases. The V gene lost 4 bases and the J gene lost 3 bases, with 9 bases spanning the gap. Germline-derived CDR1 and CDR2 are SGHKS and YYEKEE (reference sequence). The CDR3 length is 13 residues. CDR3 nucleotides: TGTGCCAGCAGCCTTCCGGGGACAGATACGCAGTATTTT. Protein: CASSLPGTDTQYF. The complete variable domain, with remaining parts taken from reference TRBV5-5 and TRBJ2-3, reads DAGVTQSPTHLIKTRGQQVTLRCSPISGHKSVSWYQQVLGQGPQFIFQYYEKEERGRGNFPDRFSARQFPNYSSELNVNALLLGDSALYLCASSLPGTDTQYFGPGTRLTVL.

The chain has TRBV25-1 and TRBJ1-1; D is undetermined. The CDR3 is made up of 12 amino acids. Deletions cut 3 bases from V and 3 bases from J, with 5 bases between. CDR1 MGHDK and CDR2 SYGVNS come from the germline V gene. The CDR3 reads CASSERDTEAFF. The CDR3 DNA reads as TGTGCCAGCAGTGAGAGGGACACTGAAGCTTTCTTT.

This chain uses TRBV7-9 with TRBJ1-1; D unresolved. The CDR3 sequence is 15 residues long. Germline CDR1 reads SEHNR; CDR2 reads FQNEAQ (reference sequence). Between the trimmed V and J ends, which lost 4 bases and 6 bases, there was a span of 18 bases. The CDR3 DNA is TGTGCCAGCAGCTCCACCGCCATTACGTCTTCTGAAGCTTTCTTT. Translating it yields CASSSTAITSSEAFF.